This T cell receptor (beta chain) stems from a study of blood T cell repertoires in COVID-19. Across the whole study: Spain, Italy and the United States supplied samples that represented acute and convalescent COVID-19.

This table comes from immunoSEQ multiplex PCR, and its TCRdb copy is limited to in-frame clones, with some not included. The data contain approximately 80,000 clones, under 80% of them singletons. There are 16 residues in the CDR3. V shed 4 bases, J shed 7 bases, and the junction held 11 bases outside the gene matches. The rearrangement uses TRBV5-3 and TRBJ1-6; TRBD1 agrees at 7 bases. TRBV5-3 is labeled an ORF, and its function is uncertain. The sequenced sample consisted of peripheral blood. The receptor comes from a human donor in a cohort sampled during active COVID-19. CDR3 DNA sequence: TGTGCCAGAAGCGTTCGGCAGGGGGGAATCAATTCACCCCTCCACTTT. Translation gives CARSVRQGGINSPLHF.